The rows below give T cell receptor beta chains drawn from one sample of a study of T cell responses to AZD1222 COVID-19 vaccine. Sequenced by immunoSEQ multiplex PCR; TCRdb stores in-frame clones only, minus some. The sample yields 120,000 to 150,000 clones, about 86% seen once. Sequencing used peripheral blood, obtained 28 days after the second AZD1222 dose. The origin of the receptors is an adult who received the AZD1222 COVID-19 vaccine. The CDR3 runs from the conserved cysteine through the conserved F or W. A D gene is named only where the DNA matches it firmly. Clone size appears in some rows only: once, few, many, or a class for an expanded clone.

size	V	D	J	DNA	CDR3
-	TRBV28	TRBD1	TRBJ1-2	TGTGCCAGCAGTCGACAGGGTTTAAGCTATGGCTACACCTTC	CASSRQGLSYGYTF
-	TRBV11-2	-	TRBJ2-6	TGTGCCAGCAGTCCGCCTGGGGCCAACGTCCTGACTTTC	CASSPPGANVLTF
-	TRBV18	TRBD1	TRBJ2-7	TGTGCCAGCTCACCATTAGGACAGGGCGCCGAGCAGTACTTC	CASSPLGQGAEQYF
-	TRBV12-5	-	TRBJ2-3	TGTGCTAGTGGGACAGCCCTCGCGAATACGCAGTATTTT	CASGTALANTQYF
-	TRBV2	TRBD1	TRBJ1-3	TGTGCCAGCAGTAGGGACAGACCAAGCTCTGGAAACACCATATATTTT	CASSRDRPSSGNTIYF
-	TRBV5-1	-	TRBJ1-2	TGCGCCAGCAGCTCGGAGGGGGGTTCACACACCTTC	CASSSEGGSHTF
-	TRBV18	-	TRBJ2-7	TGTGCCAGCTCACCGCGACAGGAATACGAGCAGTACTTC	CASSPRQEYEQYF
-	TRBV28	-	TRBJ2-1	TGTGCCAGCAGTTTTAGATCGGGGGTCTACAATGAGCAGTTCTTC	CASSFRSGVYNEQFF
once	TRBV28	TRBD2	TRBJ2-1	TGTGCCAGCAGTTTACCTGGGACTAGCGGGGGTTACAATGAGCAGTTCTTC	CASSLPGTSGGYNEQFF
-	TRBV30	TRBD1	TRBJ1-2	TGTGCCTGGAGCAGGGACAGACCCTATGGCTACACCTTC	CAWSRDRPYGYTF
-	TRBV2	-	TRBJ2-2	TGTGCCAGCAGCATCCAGGGAGGCGGGGAGCTGTTTTTT	CASSIQGGGELFF
-	TRBV6-5	TRBD2	TRBJ2-1	TGTGCCAGCAGTAGGACTAGCGGTGACAATGAGCAGTTCTTC	CASSRTSGDNEQFF
-	TRBV7-9	-	TRBJ2-5	TGTGCCAGCAGCTTATTCGGAGGAGACCAAGAGACCCAGTACTTC	CASSLFGGDQETQYF
once	TRBV12-2	-	TRBJ2-1	TGTGCAAGTCGCTTAAGAGACGGGACAGGAGAGTACAATGAGCAGTTCTTC	CASRLRDGTGEYNEQFF
-	TRBV27	-	TRBJ1-4	TGTGCCAGGGGAAGTGGCGGAGAGAAGGGTGAAAAACTGTTTTTT	CARGSGGEKGEKLFF
-	TRBV2	-	TRBJ1-2	TGTGCCAGCAGGAGTCCGGATTTCTATGGCTACACCTTC	CASRSPDFYGYTF
once	TRBV6-5	-	TRBJ1-2	TGTGCCAGCAGGTATGCGGGACAAACTAACTATGGCTACACCTTC	CASRYAGQTNYGYTF
-	TRBV19	-	TRBJ1-5	TGTGCCAGTAGGCTCGGGGCCCCCGCGGGGCCCCAGCATTTT	CASRLGAPAGPQHF
-	TRBV12-3/TRBV12-4	-	TRBJ2-1	TGTGCCAGCAGTCACCTTAACTACAATGAGCAGTTCTTC	CASSHLNYNEQFF
-	TRBV19	-	TRBJ1-5	TGTGCCAGTAGTGGGGGGTTAGGACAGTATCAGCCCCAGCATTTT	CASSGGLGQYQPQHF
-	TRBV12-3/TRBV12-4	TRBD2	TRBJ2-1	TGTGCCAGCAGTTCCGGACTAGCGGGAGTGGCGTTCTTC	CASSSGLAGVAFF
-	TRBV12-3/TRBV12-4	-	TRBJ2-7	TGTGCCAGCAGTCCCGGACTTAACGAGCAGTACTTC	CASSPGLNEQYF
few	TRBV5-1	-	TRBJ1-1	TGCGCCAGCAGCTTCCGAAGCGGGGCGAGGAACACTGAAGCTTTCTTT	CASSFRSGARNTEAFF
-	TRBV28	-	TRBJ1-1	TGTGCCAGCAGTATGGGACACATGAACACTGAAGCTTTCTTT	CASSMGHMNTEAFF
-	TRBV30	-	TRBJ1-2	TGTGCCTGGAGTGTACCGGGGGCAGGAGGCTACACCTTC	CAWSVPGAGGYTF
-	TRBV7-8	TRBD2	TRBJ2-2	TGTGCCAGCAGCTTAGTTAGCGGGGCCACCGGGGAGCTGTTTTTT	CASSLVSGATGELFF
-	TRBV10-3	-	TRBJ1-2	TGTGCCATCAGTGAGTCACCGGGACACTATGGCTACACCTTC	CAISESPGHYGYTF
-	TRBV18	TRBD2	TRBJ2-7	TGTGCCAGCTCACCTCCCGGACTAGCGGGATCCCCTTCTCCCAACGAGCAGTACTTC	CASSPPGLAGSPSPNEQYF
-	TRBV18	TRBD2	TRBJ2-1	TGTGCCAGCTCAGACCCAGGCGGGAGCGGGGCCAATGAGCAGTTCTTC	CASSDPGGSGANEQFF
few	TRBV14	-	TRBJ1-2	TGTGCCAGCAGCCAAGAAGGGTGGGCTTTGAACTATGGCTACACCTTC	CASSQEGWALNYGYTF
-	TRBV4-1	-	TRBJ1-1	TGCGCCAGCAGCCATGCCCTCACCGGGACCAAAAACACTGAAGCTTTCTTT	CASSHALTGTKNTEAFF
-	TRBV7-2	-	TRBJ2-1	TGTGCCAGCAGCCTCTCAGCTGGGGCCTACAATGAGCAGTTCTTC	CASSLSAGAYNEQFF
-	TRBV5-1	-	TRBJ2-3	TGCGCCAGCAGCTTTTGGGGGGACAAAGATACGCAGTATTTT	CASSFWGDKDTQYF
-	TRBV20-1	-	TRBJ1-5	TGCAGTGCTAGTGGACGCAACGGGCAGCCCCAGCATTTT	CSASGRNGQPQHF
-	TRBV21-1	-	TRBJ1-2	TGTGCCAGCAGACCAGACAGGGGGAGCTATGGCTACACCTTC	CASRPDRGSYGYTF
-	TRBV29-1	-	TRBJ2-7	TGCAGCGTTGAAGAGACGGGCGTAGGGGGTAACGAGCAGTACTTC	CSVEETGVGGNEQYF
-	TRBV15	-	TRBJ2-3	TGTGCCACCAGCAGAGATCGTGGCGACACAGATACGCAGTATTTT	CATSRDRGDTDTQYF
-	TRBV6-5	-	TRBJ2-3	TGTGCCAGCAGCCACCAAGCCCGCATGGGCAATACGCAGTATTTT	CASSHQARMGNTQYF
-	TRBV29-1	TRBD1	TRBJ2-2	TGCAGCGGTGGGACAGGGGTGGCCGGGGAGCTGTTTTTT	CSGGTGVAGELFF
-	TRBV5-1	-	TRBJ2-5	TGCGCCAGCAGCTTGGCCGTCGGGATACAAGAGACCCAGTACTTC	CASSLAVGIQETQYF
-	TRBV7-2	-	TRBJ2-3	TGTGCCAGCAGCTTAGCCCTTATGGGTGGGGGGGCGCGCACAGATACGCAGTATTTT	CASSLALMGGGARTDTQYF
few	TRBV27	-	TRBJ2-1	TGTGCCAGCAGTCTATTTGCAGGGAGCTCCTACAATGAGCAGTTCTTC	CASSLFAGSSYNEQFF
-	TRBV18	TRBD1	TRBJ2-2	TGTGCCAGCTCACCAAGTCCCGGGACAGCGAACACCGGGGAGCTGTTTTTT	CASSPSPGTANTGELFF
-	TRBV15	TRBD2	TRBJ2-1	TGTGCCACCAGCAGAGATCATAGGGAGGGGCCAGCCGGTAATGAGCAGTTCTTC	CATSRDHREGPAGNEQFF
-	TRBV6-6	-	TRBJ2-7	TGTGCCAGCAGCGCACTAATATCCTCCTACGAGCAGTACTTC	CASSALISSYEQYF
once	TRBV28	-	TRBJ1-5	TGTGCCAGCAAGGGATCCCATCAGCCCCAGCATTTT	CASKGSHQPQHF
-	TRBV19	-	TRBJ1-1	TGTGCCAGTAGCCGACTCCGGAACTCTGAAGCTTTCTTT	CASSRLRNSEAFF
-	TRBV5-1	-	TRBJ1-6	TGCGCCAGCAGCTCGGTAGGTGGGGGAGGTTCACCCCTCCACTTT	CASSSVGGGGSPLHF
-	TRBV5-1	-	TRBJ1-2	TGCGCCAGGAGGATGGCGGAAGGTTCCTTCTACACCTTC	CARRMAEGSFYTF
-	TRBV2	-	TRBJ1-1	TGTGCCAGCAGTGGTCGAATGAACACTGAAGCTTTCTTT	CASSGRMNTEAFF
-	TRBV20-1	TRBD1	TRBJ2-7	TGCAGTGCTTCGGACAGGGTCGAGCAGTACTTC	CSASDRVEQYF
-	TRBV30	-	TRBJ2-6	TGTGCCTGGAGAGGCTCTGGGGCCAACGTCCTGACTTTC	CAWRGSGANVLTF
few	TRBV2	-	TRBJ2-3	TGTGCCAGCAGACCCGGGACTTTCTCCTTCCCGGATACGCAGTATTTT	CASRPGTFSFPDTQYF
once	TRBV5-4	TRBD1	TRBJ2-1	TGTGCCAGTAGCAGGGGGCGCCTAGGCTCCTACAATGAGCAGTTCTTC	CASSRGRLGSYNEQFF
-	TRBV28	-	TRBJ1-5	TGTGCCAGCAGTTACCGGTGGCAGGGAGGCAATCAGCCCCAGCATTTT	CASSYRWQGGNQPQHF
-	TRBV7-8	-	TRBJ2-1	TGTGCCAGCAGCCCTCAACCGGGGGCAACCTACAATGAGCAGTTCTTC	CASSPQPGATYNEQFF
-	TRBV18	-	TRBJ1-3	TGTGCCAGCTCACCACGGGGACCGCCTGGAAACACCATATATTTT	CASSPRGPPGNTIYF
few	TRBV6-5	-	TRBJ1-2	TGTGCCAGCAGCCGAGGACAGATTTATGGCTACACCTTC	CASSRGQIYGYTF
once	TRBV21-1	-	TRBJ2-1	TGTGCCAGCAGAGGTACACGACAGGGAATGAGATCCTACAATGAGCAGTTCTTC	CASRGTRQGMRSYNEQFF